What follows is one TCR beta chain and its context. The sample comes from a study of blood T cell repertoires in COVID-19. Study as a whole: Acute-phase and convalescent COVID-19 samples originated in the United States, Italy and Spain.

Some clones are missing from TCRdb's copy, which holds only in-frame ones; the method was immunoSEQ multiplex PCR. The data contain 95,000 to 110,000 clones, about 89% of them seen just once; the ten biggest clones take up 1% to 1.5%. Trimming removed 7 bases at V and 0 bases at J, with 21 bases between. There are 17 residues in the CDR3. The TCR sequence derives from a woman in her 30s with acute or convalescent COVID-19. Sequences were obtained from peripheral blood. The rearrangement joins TRBV23-1 to TRBJ1-1; a possible D gene is TRBD1 (5 bases). TRBV23-1 is an open reading frame whose function is uncertain. The CDR3 loop is CASTSRGSGNMNTEAFF. The CDR3 region has the DNA TGCGCCAGCACCTCAAGGGGTAGCGGTAATATGAACACTGAAGCTTTCTTT.